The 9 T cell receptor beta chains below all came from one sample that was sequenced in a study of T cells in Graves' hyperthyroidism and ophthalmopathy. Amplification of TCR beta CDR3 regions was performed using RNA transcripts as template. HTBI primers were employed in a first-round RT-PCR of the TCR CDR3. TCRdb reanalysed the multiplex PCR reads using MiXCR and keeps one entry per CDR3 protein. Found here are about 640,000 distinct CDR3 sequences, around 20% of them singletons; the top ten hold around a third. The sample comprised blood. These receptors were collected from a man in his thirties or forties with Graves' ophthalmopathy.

CDR3 DNA: TGTGCCTGGAGTTATGACAACTCGAACACCGGGGAGCTGTTTTTT. Translated: CAWSYDNSNTGELFF. This chain joins TRBV30 and TRBJ2-2; D not certain. Germline-derived CDR1 and CDR2 are GTSNPN and SVGIG (reference sequence). V lost 2 bases, J lost 0 bases, and 10 bases lay in between. The CDR3 sequence is 15 residues long.

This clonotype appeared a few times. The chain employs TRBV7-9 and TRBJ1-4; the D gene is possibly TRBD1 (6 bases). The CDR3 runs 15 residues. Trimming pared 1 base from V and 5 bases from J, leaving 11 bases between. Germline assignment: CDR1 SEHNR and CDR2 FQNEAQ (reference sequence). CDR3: CASSLGRTENEKLFF. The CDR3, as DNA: TGTGCCAGCAGCTTAGGCCGGACAGAGAATGAAAAACTGTTTTTT.

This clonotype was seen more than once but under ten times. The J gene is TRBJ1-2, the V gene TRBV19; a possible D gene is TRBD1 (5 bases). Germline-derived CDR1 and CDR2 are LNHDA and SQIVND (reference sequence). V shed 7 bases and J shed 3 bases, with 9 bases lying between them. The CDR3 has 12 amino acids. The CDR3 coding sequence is TGTGCCAGTAATGAGGGGCACTATGGCTACACCTTC. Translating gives CASNEGHYGYTF.

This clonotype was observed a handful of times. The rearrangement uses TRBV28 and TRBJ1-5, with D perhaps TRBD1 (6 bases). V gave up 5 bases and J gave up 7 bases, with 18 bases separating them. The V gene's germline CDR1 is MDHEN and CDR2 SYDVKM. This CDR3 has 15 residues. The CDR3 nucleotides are TGTGCCAGCAGTCCTGGACAGTTTGTCGGACAGCCCCAGCATTTT. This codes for CASSPGQFVGQPQHF.

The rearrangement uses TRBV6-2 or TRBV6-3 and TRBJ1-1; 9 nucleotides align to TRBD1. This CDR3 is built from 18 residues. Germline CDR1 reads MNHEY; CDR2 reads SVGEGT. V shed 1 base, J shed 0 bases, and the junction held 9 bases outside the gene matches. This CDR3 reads CASSYFGTGNAMNTEAFF. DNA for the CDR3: TGTGCCAGCAGTTACTTTGGGACAGGGAATGCGATGAACACTGAAGCTTTCTTT.

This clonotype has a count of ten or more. CDR3 region: CASSQEARASYEQYF. Written as DNA, the CDR3 is TGTGCCAGCAGCCAAGAGGCCAGGGCCTCCTACGAGCAGTACTTC. This chain uses TRBV3-1 with TRBJ2-7; possibly TRBD1 for D (5 bases). The CDR3 consists of 15 residues. V was shortened by 0 bases and J by 0 bases, with 9 bases between the two germline ends. CDR1 and CDR2 from the germline V gene are LGHDT and YNNKEL (reference sequence).

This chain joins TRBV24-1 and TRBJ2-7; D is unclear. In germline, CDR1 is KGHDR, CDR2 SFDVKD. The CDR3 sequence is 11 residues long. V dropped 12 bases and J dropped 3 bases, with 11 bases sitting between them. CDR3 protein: CAPNFHYEQYF. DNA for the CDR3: TGTGCCCCCAATTTTCACTACGAGCAGTACTTC.

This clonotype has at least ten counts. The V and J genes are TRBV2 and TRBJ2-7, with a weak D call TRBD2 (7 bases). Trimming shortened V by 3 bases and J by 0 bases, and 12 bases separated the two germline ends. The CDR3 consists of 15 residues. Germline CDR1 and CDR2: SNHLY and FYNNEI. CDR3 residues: CASSERGGHSYEQYF. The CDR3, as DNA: TGTGCCAGCAGTGAGAGGGGGGGGCACTCCTACGAGCAGTACTTC.

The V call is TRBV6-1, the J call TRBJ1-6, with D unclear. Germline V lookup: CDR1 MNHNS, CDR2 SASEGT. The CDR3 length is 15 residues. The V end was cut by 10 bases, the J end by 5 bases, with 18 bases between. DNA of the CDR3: TGTGCCACGGCAATTAGGAAGGCAGATAATTCACCCCTCCACTTT. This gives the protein CATAIRKADNSPLHF.